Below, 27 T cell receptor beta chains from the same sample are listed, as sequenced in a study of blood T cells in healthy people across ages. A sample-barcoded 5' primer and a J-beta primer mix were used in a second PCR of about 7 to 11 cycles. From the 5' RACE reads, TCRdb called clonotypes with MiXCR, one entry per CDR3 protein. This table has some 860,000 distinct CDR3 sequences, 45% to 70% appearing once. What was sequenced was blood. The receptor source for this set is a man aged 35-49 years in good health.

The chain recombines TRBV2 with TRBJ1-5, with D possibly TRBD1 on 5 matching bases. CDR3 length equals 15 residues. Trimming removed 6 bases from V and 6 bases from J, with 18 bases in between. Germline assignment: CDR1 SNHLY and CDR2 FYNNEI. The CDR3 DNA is TGTGCCAGCAGGGTGCGGTCGATGGGGGGTCAGCCCCAGCATTTT. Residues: CASRVRSMGGQPQHF.

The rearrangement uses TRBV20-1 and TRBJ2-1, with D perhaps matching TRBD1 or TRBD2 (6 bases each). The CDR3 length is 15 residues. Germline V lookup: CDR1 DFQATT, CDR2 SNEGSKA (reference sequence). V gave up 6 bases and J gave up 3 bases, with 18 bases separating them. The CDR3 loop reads CSATQGGHDYNEQFF. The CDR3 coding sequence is TGCAGTGCCACTCAAGGGGGGCATGACTACAATGAGCAGTTCTTC.

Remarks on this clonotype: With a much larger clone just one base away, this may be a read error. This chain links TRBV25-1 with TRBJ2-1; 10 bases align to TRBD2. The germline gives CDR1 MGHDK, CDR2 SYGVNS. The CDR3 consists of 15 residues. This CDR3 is CASRIPGLAYNEEFF. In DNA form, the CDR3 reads TGTGCCAGCAGAATACCGGGACTAGCGTACAATGAGGAGTTCTTC.

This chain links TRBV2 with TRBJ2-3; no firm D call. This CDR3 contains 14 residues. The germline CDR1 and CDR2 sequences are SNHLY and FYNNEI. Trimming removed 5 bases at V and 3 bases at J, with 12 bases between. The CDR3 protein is CASSQDYTTDTQYF. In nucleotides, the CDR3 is TGTGCCAGCAGTCAAGATTATACTACAGATACGCAGTATTTT.

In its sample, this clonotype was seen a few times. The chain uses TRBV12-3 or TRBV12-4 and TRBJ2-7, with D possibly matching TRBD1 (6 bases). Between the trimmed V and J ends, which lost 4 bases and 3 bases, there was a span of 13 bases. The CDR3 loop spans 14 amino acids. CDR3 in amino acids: CASSSDRGGYEQYF. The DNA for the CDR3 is TGTGCCAGCAGTTCGGACAGAGGCGGCTACGAGCAGTACTTC.

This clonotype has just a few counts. CDR3 sequence (DNA): TGTGCCAGCACCTCGGGTAGCGGGAGTTACATTCAGTACTTC. It translates to CASTSGSGSYIQYF. The chain joins TRBV12-3 or TRBV12-4 to TRBJ2-4; 9 nucleotides match TRBD2. The junction had 9 bases not matched to a gene; V was cut back by 7 bases and J by 8 bases. This CDR3 is built from 14 residues.

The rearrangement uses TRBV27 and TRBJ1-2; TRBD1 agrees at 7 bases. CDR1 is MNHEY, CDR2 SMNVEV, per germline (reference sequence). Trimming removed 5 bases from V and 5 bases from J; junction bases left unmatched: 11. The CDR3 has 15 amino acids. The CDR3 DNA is TGTGCCAGCAGTCCGTGGGACAGTGGGGTTTATGGCTACACCTTC. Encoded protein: CASSPWDSGVYGYTF.

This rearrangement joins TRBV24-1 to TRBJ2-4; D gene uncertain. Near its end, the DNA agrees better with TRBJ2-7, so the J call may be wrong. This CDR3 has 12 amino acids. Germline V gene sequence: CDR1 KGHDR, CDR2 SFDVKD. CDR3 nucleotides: TGTGCCACCAGTGAACGGACCGACGAGCAGTACTTC. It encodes CATSERTDEQYF.

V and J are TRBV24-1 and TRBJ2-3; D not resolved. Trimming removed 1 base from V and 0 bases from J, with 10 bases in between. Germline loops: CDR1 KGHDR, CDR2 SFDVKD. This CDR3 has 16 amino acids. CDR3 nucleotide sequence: TGTGCCACCAGTGATTTTCGAGGCTCTAGCACAGATACGCAGTATTTT. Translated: CATSDFRGSSTDTQYF.

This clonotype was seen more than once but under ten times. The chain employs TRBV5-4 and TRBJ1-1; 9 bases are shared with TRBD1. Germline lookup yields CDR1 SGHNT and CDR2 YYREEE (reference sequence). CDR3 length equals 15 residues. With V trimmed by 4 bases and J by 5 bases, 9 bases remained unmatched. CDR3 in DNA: TGTGCCAGCAGCACGCGGACAGGGGAATCGACTGAAGCTTTCTTT. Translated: CASSTRTGESTEAFF.

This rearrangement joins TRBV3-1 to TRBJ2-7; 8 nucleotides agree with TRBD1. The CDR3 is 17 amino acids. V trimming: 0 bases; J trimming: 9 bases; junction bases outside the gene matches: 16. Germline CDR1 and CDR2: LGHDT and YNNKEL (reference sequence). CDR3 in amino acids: CASSQDQGQGSFRGQYF. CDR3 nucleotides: TGTGCCAGCAGCCAAGACCAAGGACAGGGATCCTTTCGGGGGCAGTACTTC.

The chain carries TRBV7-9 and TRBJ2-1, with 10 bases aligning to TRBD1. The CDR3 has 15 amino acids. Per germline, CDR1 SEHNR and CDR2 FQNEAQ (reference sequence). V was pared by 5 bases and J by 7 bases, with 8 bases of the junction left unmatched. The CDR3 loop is CASSNRDRGLNEQFF. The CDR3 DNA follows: TGTGCCAGCAGCAACCGAGACAGGGGGCTGAATGAGCAGTTCTTC.

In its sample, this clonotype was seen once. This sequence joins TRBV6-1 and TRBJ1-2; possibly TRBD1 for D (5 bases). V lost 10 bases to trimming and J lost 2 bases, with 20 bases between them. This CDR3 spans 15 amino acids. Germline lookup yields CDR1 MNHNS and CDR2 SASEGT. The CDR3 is CATYEPGDFNYGYTF. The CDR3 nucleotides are TGTGCCACTTATGAGCCGGGGGACTTCAACTATGGCTACACCTTC.

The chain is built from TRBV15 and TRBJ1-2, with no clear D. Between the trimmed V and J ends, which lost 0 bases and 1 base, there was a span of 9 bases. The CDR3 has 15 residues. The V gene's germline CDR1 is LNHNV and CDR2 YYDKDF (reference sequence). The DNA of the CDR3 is TGTGCCACCAGCAGAGATCCGTCAAATAACTATGGCTACACCTTC. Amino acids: CATSRDPSNNYGYTF. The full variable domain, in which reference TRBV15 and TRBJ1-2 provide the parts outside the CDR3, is DAMVIQNPRYQVTQFGKPVTLSCSQTLNHNVMYWYQQKSSQAPKLLFHYYDKDFNNEADTPDNFQSRRPNTSFCFLDIRSPGLGDTAMYLCATSRDPSNNYGYTFGSGTRLTVV.

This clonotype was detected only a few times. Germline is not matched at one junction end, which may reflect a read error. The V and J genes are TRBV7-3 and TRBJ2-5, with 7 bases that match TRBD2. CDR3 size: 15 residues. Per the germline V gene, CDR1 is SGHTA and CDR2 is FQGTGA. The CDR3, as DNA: TGTGCCAGTAGCTTATCGGGGGGTAGGCAAGAGACCCAGTACTTC. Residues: CASSLSGGRQETQYF.

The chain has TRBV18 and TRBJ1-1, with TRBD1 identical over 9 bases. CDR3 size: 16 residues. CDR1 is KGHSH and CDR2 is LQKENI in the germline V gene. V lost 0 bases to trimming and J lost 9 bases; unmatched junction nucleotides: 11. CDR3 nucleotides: TGTGCCAGCTCACCACCGCGACAGGGGGGCACGGGGAAAGCTTTCTTT. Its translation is CASSPPRQGGTGKAFF.

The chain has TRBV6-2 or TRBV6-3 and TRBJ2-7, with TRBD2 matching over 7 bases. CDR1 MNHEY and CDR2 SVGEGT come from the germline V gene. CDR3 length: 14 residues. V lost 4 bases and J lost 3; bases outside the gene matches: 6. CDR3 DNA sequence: TGTGCCAGCAGTTCCCTAGCGGACGGCTACGAGCAGTACTTC. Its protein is CASSSLADGYEQYF.

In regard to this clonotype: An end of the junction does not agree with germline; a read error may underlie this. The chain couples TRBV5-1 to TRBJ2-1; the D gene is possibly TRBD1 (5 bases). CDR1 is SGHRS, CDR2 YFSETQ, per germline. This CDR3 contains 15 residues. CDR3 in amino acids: CASGFDRSSYNEQFF. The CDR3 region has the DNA TGCGCCAGCGGCTTCGACAGAAGCTCCTACAATGAGCAGTTCTTC.

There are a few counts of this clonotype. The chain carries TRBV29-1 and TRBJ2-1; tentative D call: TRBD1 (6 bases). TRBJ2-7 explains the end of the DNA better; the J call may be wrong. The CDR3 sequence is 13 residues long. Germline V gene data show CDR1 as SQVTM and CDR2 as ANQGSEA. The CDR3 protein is CSVDVSRGNEQYF. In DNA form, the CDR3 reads TGCAGCGTTGATGTATCCAGGGGCAACGAGCAGTACTTC.

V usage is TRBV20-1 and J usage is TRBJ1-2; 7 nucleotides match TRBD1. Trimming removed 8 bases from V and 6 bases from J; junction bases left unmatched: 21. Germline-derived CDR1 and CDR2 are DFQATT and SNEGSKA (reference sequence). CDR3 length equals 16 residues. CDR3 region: CSSQPPTGAGSDGYTF. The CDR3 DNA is TGCAGTTCCCAACCCCCCACAGGGGCTGGCTCAGATGGCTACACCTTC.

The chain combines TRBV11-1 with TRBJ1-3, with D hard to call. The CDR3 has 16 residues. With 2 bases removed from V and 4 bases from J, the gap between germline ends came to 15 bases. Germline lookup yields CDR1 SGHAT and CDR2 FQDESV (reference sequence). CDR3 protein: CASSLKRGATGNTIYF. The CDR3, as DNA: TGTGCCAGCAGCTTAAAGCGGGGAGCGACGGGAAACACCATATATTTT. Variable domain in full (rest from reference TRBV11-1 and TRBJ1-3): EAEVAQSPRYKITEKSQAVAFWCDPISGHATLYWYRQILGQGPELLVQFQDESVVDDSQLPKDRFSAERLKGVDSTLKIQPAELGDSAMYLCASSLKRGATGNTIYFGEGSWLTVV.

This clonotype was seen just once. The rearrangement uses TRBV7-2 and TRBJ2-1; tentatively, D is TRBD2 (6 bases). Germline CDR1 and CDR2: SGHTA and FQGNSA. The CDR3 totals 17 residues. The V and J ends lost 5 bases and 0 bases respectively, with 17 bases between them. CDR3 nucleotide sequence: TGTGCCAGCAGCCCCCAACGGGACTTCATCTCCTACAATGAGCAGTTCTTC. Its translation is CASSPQRDFISYNEQFF.

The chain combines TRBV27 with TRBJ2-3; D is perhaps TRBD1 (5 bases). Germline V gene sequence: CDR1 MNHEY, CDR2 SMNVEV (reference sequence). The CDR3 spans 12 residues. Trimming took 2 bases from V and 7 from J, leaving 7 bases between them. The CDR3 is CASSLGQNTQYF. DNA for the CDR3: TGTGCCAGCAGTTTAGGACAAAATACGCAGTATTTT.

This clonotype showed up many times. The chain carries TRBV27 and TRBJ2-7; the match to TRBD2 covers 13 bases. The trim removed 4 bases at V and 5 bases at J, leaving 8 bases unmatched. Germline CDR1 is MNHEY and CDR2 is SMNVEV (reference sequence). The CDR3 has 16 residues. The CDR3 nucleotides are TGTGCCAGCAGTTCCGGACTAGCGGGAGACTTGGACGAGCAGTACTTC. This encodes CASSSGLAGDLDEQYF.

CDR3 residues: CASSTGQGFSDTQYF. The CDR3 bases are TGTGCCAGCAGCACGGGACAGGGGTTTTCGGATACGCAGTATTTT. This chain uses TRBV7-3 with TRBJ2-3, with TRBD1 matching 10 bases. V lost 5 bases to trimming and J lost 6 bases; unmatched junction nucleotides: 8. CDR3 length: 15 amino acids. Germline V gene data show CDR1 as SGHTA and CDR2 as FQGTGA.

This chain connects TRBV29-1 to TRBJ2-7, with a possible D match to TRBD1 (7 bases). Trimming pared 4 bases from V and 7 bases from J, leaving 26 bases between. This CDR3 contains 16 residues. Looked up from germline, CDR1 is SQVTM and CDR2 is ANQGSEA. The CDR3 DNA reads TGCAGCGTTGGCCCAGGGGGGAGGATTGGCGGGAATGAGCAGTACTTC. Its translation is CSVGPGGRIGGNEQYF.

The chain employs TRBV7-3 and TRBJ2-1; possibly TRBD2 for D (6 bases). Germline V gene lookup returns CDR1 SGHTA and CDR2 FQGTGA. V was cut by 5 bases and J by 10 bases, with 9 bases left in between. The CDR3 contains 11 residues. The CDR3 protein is CASSKGLEQFF. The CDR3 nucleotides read TGTGCCAGCAGCAAGGGACTGGAGCAGTTCTTC.